These 19 T cell receptor beta chains share one sample of origin, sequenced in a study of Tregs in tolerant kidney transplant recipients. The nonmyeloablative bone marrow transplants came from related graft donors, with transient mixed chimerism. The method was immunoSEQ multiplex PCR; TCRdb's version includes in-frame clones alone and lacks a portion of them. Of about 90,000 clones in the sample, 93% were seen once. The source was CD4+ T cells from blood (PBMCs), collected 12 months after the transplant. These receptor sequences come from a human patient who received a combined kidney and bone marrow transplant. The graft donor may account for some of the T cells.

This chain links TRBV7-9 with TRBJ2-2; D perhaps matches TRBD1 (6 bases). V gave up 2 bases and J gave up 1 base, with 20 bases separating them. This CDR3 region has 19 residues. Germline V gene sequence: CDR1 SEHNR, CDR2 FQNEAQ (reference sequence). This chain's CDR3 is CASSLHLFRGPENTGELFF. The DNA for the CDR3 is TGTGCCAGCAGCTTACATCTCTTCAGGGGCCCCGAGAACACCGGGGAGCTGTTTTTT. The variable domain in full, with the rest retrieved from reference TRBV7-9 and TRBJ2-2, is DTGVSQNPRHKITKRGQNVTFRCDPISEHNRLYWYRQTLGQGPEFLTYFQNEAQLEKSRLLSDRFSAERPKGSFSTLEIQRTEQGDSAMYLCASSLHLFRGPENTGELFFGEGSRLTVL.

This clone has only one observation. The V call is TRBV7-9, the J call TRBJ1-5; no firm D call. The CDR3 runs to 15 residues. Germline values: CDR1 SEHNR, CDR2 FQNEAQ (reference sequence). The V gene lost 2 bases and the J gene lost 0 bases, with 8 bases spanning the gap. For the CDR3, the DNA is TGTGCCAGCAGCTTATACGGGAATAGCAATCAGCCCCAGCATTTT. This sequence encodes CASSLYGNSNQPQHF.

V is TRBV2 and J is TRBJ2-6; TRBD1 matches 7 bases. The CDR3 is 16 residues long. Germline CDR1 SNHLY, CDR2 FYNNEI. J was trimmed by 4 bases and V by 7 bases; bases with no gene match: 10. In nucleotides, the CDR3 is TGTGCCAGCACCCAGACAGGGCCCTCGGGGGCCAACGTCCTGACTTTC. It translates to CASTQTGPSGANVLTF. Combining the CDR3 with reference TRBV2 and TRBJ2-6 gives the whole variable domain EPEVTQTPSHQVTQMGQEVILRCVPISNHLYFYWYRQILGQKVEFLVSFYNNEISEKSEIFDDQFSVERPDGSNFTLKIRSTKLEDSAMYFCASTQTGPSGANVLTFGAGSRLTVL.

The rearrangement uses TRBV7-9 and TRBJ2-1, with TRBD1 as a possible D gene (5 bases). The CDR3 covers 14 residues. Germline V gene data show CDR1 as SEHNR and CDR2 as FQNEAQ (reference sequence). Between the trimmed V and J ends, which lost 5 bases and 4 bases, there was a span of 12 bases. The CDR3: CASSEATVYNEQFF. The CDR3 coding sequence is TGTGCCAGCAGCGAAGCGACAGTGTACAATGAGCAGTTCTTC.

CDR3 DNA: TGTGCCAGCAGCTTGAGGGTGGGCTCCTACGAGCAGTACTTC. It yields the protein CASSLRVGSYEQYF. The chain has TRBV11-2 and TRBJ2-7, with D tentatively TRBD2 (5 bases). From germline, CDR1 is SGHAT and CDR2 FQNNGV. Trimming pared 3 bases from V and 0 bases from J, leaving 9 bases between. There are 14 residues in the CDR3.

The chain carries TRBV29-1 and TRBJ1-4; 9 bases fit TRBD1. Losses at the gene ends were 7 bases for V and 5 bases for J; bases not matched to a gene: 2. The CDR3 loop spans 12 amino acids. The germline gives CDR1 SQVTM, CDR2 ANQGSEA. The CDR3 DNA follows: TGCAGCGGGGGGACAGGGAATGAAAAACTGTTTTTT. It encodes CSGGTGNEKLFF. The whole variable domain, filled in from reference TRBV29-1 and TRBJ1-4, reads SAVISQKPSRDICQRGTSLTIQCQVDSQVTMMFWYRQQPGQSLTLIATANQGSEATYESGFVIDKFPISRPNLTFSTLTVSNMSPEDSSIYLCSGGTGNEKLFFGSGTQLSVL.

Concerning this clone itself: Other nucleotide sequences in the sample specify the same CDR3. This chain uses TRBV5-1 with TRBJ2-5; 9 positions match TRBD2. This CDR3 is built from 14 residues. V dropped 1 base and J dropped 4; count of bases not matched to a gene: 2. Germline CDR1 is SGHRS and CDR2 is YFSETQ. The CDR3 protein is CASSLISGGETQYF. DNA for the CDR3: TGCGCCAGCAGCTTGATTAGCGGGGGAGAGACCCAGTACTTC.

This clone was seen once. The chain couples TRBV29-1 to TRBJ1-3; TRBD1 might be the D (6 bases). With 0 bases removed from V and 2 bases from J, the gap between germline ends came to 14 bases. Germline CDR1 is SQVTM and CDR2 is ANQGSEA. The CDR3 is 16 amino acids. The CDR3 DNA reads TGCAGCGTTGAAGACGTACGGGGGGCAACTGGAAACACCATATATTTT. Translating gives CSVEDVRGATGNTIYF.

The J gene is TRBJ2-1, the V gene TRBV4-3; 8 bases agree with TRBD2. Germline V CDR1 and CDR2: LGHNA, YSLEER. With V trimmed by 3 bases and J by 9 bases, 4 bases remained unmatched. The CDR3 runs to 13 residues. The CDR3, as DNA: TGCGCCAGCAGCCATCTCGGGGGGGCTGAGCAGTTCTTC. The encoded protein is CASSHLGGAEQFF.

The chain couples TRBV7-9 to TRBJ2-5; D might be TRBD1 (5 bases). The germline V gene has CDR1 SEHNR and CDR2 FQNEAQ (reference sequence). Trimming removed 5 bases from V and 1 base from J, with 14 bases in between. The CDR3 extends over 15 amino acids. CDR3 sequence reads: CASSLDSFAQETQYF. The CDR3 nucleotides are TGTGCCAGCAGCCTAGACAGTTTTGCCCAAGAGACCCAGTACTTC.

V is TRBV5-4 and J is TRBJ1-3; weak D call: TRBD1 (6 bases). Germline V gene data show CDR1 as SGHNT and CDR2 as YYREEE (reference sequence). Trimming pared 2 bases from V and 4 bases from J, leaving 16 bases between. The length of the CDR3 is 16 residues. The CDR3 DNA reads as TGTGCCAGCAGCTTCGGACAGCCCTCGGCCGGAAACACCATATATTTT. This encodes CASSFGQPSAGNTIYF.

The chain carries TRBV12-1 and TRBJ2-7; TRBD1 is the table's D call and was not checked against the DNA. TRBV12-1 is annotated as a pseudogene. The CDR3 is made up of 19 amino acids. CDR3 sequence: CASSFVSPGQAKQDYEQYF. The DNA of the CDR3 is TGTGCCAGCAGCTTTGTTTCCCCGGGACAGGCGAAACAGGACTACGAGCAGTACTTC.

The chain has TRBV7-3 and TRBJ1-1, with D unclear. The V gene's germline CDR1 is SGHTA and CDR2 FQGTGA. The CDR3 contains 13 residues. Trimming took off 5 bases at V and 7 bases at J, with 14 bases between the two ends. This chain's CDR3 is CASSASQGGEAFF. The CDR3 nucleotides are TGTGCCAGCAGCGCGTCACAAGGAGGTGAAGCTTTCTTT.

V and J are TRBV4-2 and TRBJ2-7, with D possibly TRBD1 on 6 matching bases. Trimming cost V 4 bases and J 7 bases, with 20 bases left between them. Germline CDR1 LGHNA, CDR2 YNFKEQ. The CDR3 is 15 amino acids. CDR3 residues: CASSPHPGAGEEQYF. DNA for the CDR3: TGTGCCAGCAGCCCCCACCCAGGGGCCGGAGAGGAGCAGTACTTC.

V gene TRBV21-1 combines with J gene TRBJ2-6; the table's D call, TRBD2, has no DNA check behind it. TRBV21-1 is listed as a pseudogene. CDR3 size: 14 residues. The CDR3 region is CASESGSGANVLTF. CDR3 nucleotide sequence: TGTGCCAGCGAGAGCGGTTCTGGGGCCAACGTCCTGACTTTC.

The gene calls are TRBV4-2 and TRBJ2-4; 14 bases line up with TRBD2. The junction had 5 bases not matched to a gene; V was cut back by 0 bases and J by 4 bases. In germline, CDR1 is LGHNA, CDR2 YNFKEQ. This CDR3 has 18 residues. The CDR3 DNA reads as TGTGCCAGCAGCCAAGATGGGACTAGCGGGGGTAAAAAAAACATTCAGTACTTC. This gives the protein CASSQDGTSGGKKNIQYF.

The chain combines TRBV5-6 with TRBJ1-5; 10 nucleotides line up with TRBD1. CDR1 and CDR2 from the germline V gene are SGHDT and YYEEEE. This CDR3 contains 18 residues. V lost 1 base, J lost 2 bases, and 9 bases stayed unmatched. Here the CDR3 DNA reads TGTGCCAGCAGCTTGAGGAGACAGGGGGCTATGGGCAATCAGCCCCAGCATTTT. This gives the protein CASSLRRQGAMGNQPQHF.

The chain couples TRBV5-1 to TRBJ1-2; TRBD1 matches 11 bases. After removal of 0 bases from V and 7 bases from J, the junction contained 5 bases not matched to a gene. Germline loops: CDR1 SGHRS, CDR2 YFSETQ. This CDR3 spans 15 amino acids. CDR3 DNA: TGCGCCAGCAGCTTGGCCGGGGGACAGGGGGTTGGCTACACCTTC. It is translated as CASSLAGGQGVGYTF.

The chain uses TRBV6-6 and TRBJ1-4; D is unresolved. The germline V and J ends were trimmed by 3 bases and 5 bases, with 16 bases remaining between them. CDR3 length: 16 amino acids. Germline CDR1 is MNHNY and CDR2 is SVGAGI (reference sequence). The CDR3: CASSYGVAAKNEKLFF. CDR3 sequence (DNA): TGTGCCAGCAGTTATGGTGTGGCGGCGAAGAATGAAAAACTGTTTTTT.